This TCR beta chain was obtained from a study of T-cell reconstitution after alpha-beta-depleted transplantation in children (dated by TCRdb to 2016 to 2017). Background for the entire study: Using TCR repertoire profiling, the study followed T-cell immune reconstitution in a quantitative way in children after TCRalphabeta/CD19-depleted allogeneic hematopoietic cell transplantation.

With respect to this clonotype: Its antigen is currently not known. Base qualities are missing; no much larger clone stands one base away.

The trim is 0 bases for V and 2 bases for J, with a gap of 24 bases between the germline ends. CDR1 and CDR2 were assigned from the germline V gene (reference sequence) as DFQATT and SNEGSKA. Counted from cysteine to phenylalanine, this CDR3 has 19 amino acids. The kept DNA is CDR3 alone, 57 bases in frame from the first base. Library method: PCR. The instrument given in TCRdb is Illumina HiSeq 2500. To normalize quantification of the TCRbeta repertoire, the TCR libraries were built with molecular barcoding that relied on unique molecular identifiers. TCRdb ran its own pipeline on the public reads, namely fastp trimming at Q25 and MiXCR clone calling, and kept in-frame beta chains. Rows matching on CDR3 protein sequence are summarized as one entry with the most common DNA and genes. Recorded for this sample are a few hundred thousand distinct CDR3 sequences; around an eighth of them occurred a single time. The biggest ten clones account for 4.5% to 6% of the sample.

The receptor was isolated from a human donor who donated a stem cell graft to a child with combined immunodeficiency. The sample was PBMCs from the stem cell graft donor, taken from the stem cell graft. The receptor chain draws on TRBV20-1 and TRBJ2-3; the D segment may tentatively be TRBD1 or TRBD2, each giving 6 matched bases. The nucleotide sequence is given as TGCAGTGCTAGAGACCCAGACGAATGGGGGGCCGATTTCACAGATACGCAGTATTTT. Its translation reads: CSARDPDEWGADFTDTQYF.